This T cell receptor (beta chain) was retrieved from a study of immune characterization of retroperitoneal liposarcoma. This clonotype showed up just a few times. Trimming shortened V by 3 bases and J by 0 bases, and 8 bases separated the two germline ends. CDR3 length: 14 residues. MiXCR, applied by TCRdb to the PCR reads, yields one record per CDR3 protein. Of about 10,000 distinct CDR3 sequences in the sample, less than 30% are singletons; the top ten hold about 8%. The sequenced sample consisted of tumor tissue. The receptor comes from a male donor with retroperitoneal liposarcoma. V gene TRBV12-3 or TRBV12-4 combines with J gene TRBJ1-1; D possibly corresponds to TRBD1 (6 bases). CDR3 in amino acids: CASSFGGLNTEAFF. DNA for the CDR3: TGTGCCAGCAGTTTCGGGGGCCTGAACACTGAAGCTTTCTTT.